This T cell receptor (beta chain) emerged from a study of cytomegalovirus exposure and HLA in healthy donors. The PCR made use of 60 Vbeta and 13 Jbeta primers. How the authors handled the data: Some 11 million of the approximately 80 million unique TCR beta chains counted in a later analysis were shared. Clones were sequenced by immunoSEQ multiplex PCR, and TCRdb holds only the in-frame ones, with some missing. V, J and clone size derive from that table, while D and trimming were established from the DNA sequence. Its listing shows around 97,000 clones. On this clone itself: Its antigen is unknown.

Study-wide points: Within an earlier analysis, most TCR beta V segments proved productive either about 87% or about 30% of the time.

Despite likely unrecorded immune exposures, the donors were nominally healthy at the time of sampling. The clonotype originates from a man aged 35 to 55 in good health and CMV-seronegative. Sequenced sample: PBMCs.

The CDR3 DNA reads TGTGCCAGCAGCCTCAAAGGGGGTTTCTATGGCTACACCTTC. Translated: CASSLKGGFYGYTF. The chain couples TRBV16 to TRBJ1-2, with a possible D match to TRBD1 (6 bases). The germline CDR1 and CDR2 sequences are KGHSY and FQNENV. This CDR3 has 14 residues. Trimming removed 4 bases from V and 4 bases from J, with 13 bases in between.